This TCR beta chain stems from a study of blood T cell repertoires in COVID-19. Study overall: Acute and convalescent COVID-19 samples came from the United States, Italy and Spain. Sample material is recorded as cDNA or gDNA derived from T cells, B-cell-depleted T cells, or PBMCs.

V was trimmed by 0 bases and J by 7 bases, leaving 6 bases between them. Germline V gene sequence: CDR1 GTSNPN, CDR2 SVGIG (reference sequence). The CDR3 consists of 11 residues. Generated by immunoSEQ multiplex PCR, the TCRdb table keeps only in-frame clones and is missing some. The data contain hundreds of thousands of clones, about nine tenths of them seen just once; the ten biggest clones take up around 6%. The TCR was taken from a woman in her forties or fifties with COVID-19, enrolled during active disease. The sequenced material came from peripheral blood. This chain joins TRBV30 and TRBJ1-1; D gene ambiguous. The CDR3 region is CAWSVRDEAFF. The CDR3, as DNA: TGTGCCTGGAGTGTACGGGATGAAGCTTTCTTT.